These 10 T cell receptor beta chains were all obtained from the same sample, sequenced in a study of T cell repertoires in cytomegalovirus infection. TCRdb re-called the reads with MiXCR, one entry per CDR3 protein. This table has about 830,000 distinct CDR3 sequences, about 31% appearing once. Their antigens are not known. The sequenced sample was cultured CD8+ T cells from PBMCs, obtained from culture after CMV antigen stimulation. These receptors came from a human donor in good health (CMV status not recorded). Some clones in this sample may be carry-over from other donors' samples.

The CDR3 DNA is TGTGCCAGCAGCTTAACGCCCGGGGGTAGCGGCAATGAGCAGTTCTTC. It translates to CASSLTPGGSGNEQFF. This rearrangement joins TRBV7-6 to TRBJ2-1; D possibly corresponds to TRBD2 (6 bases). Germline V gene sequence: CDR1 SGHVS, CDR2 FNYEAQ. The CDR3 spans 16 residues. The ends were cut back, 2 bases at V and 6 bases at J, with 17 bases in the middle. Using reference TRBV7-6 and TRBJ2-1 for the parts outside the CDR3, the full variable domain is GAGVSQSPRYKVTKRGQDVALRCDPISGHVSLYWYRQALGQGPEFLTYFNYEAQQDKSGLPNDRFSAERPEGSISTLTIQRTEQRDSAMYRCASSLTPGGSGNEQFFGPGTRLTVL.

This clonotype has more than one count but fewer than ten. The V call is TRBV27, the J call TRBJ2-1; the D call may be TRBD1 or TRBD2 (5 bases each). Trimming pared 3 bases from V and 4 bases from J, leaving 16 bases between. Germline V gene lookup returns CDR1 MNHEY and CDR2 SMNVEV (reference sequence). The CDR3 has 16 amino acids. The CDR3 sequence: CASSLAEGSWYNEQFF. The CDR3, as DNA: TGTGCCAGCAGTTTGGCAGAGGGGTCGTGGTACAATGAGCAGTTCTTC.

The rearrangement uses TRBV6-1 and TRBJ2-3; TRBD1 agrees at 9 bases. The CDR3 runs 16 residues. From germline, CDR1 is MNHNS and CDR2 SASEGT. The J segment lost 2 bases and the V segment lost 6 bases, leaving 9 bases of the junction unmatched. Here the CDR3 DNA reads TGTGCCAGCAGAAGAACCGGGACAGGGACCACAGATACGCAGTATTTT. This gives the protein CASRRTGTGTTDTQYF.

This clonotype was counted between two and nine times. The chain uses TRBV12-3 or TRBV12-4 and TRBJ1-4; D is ambiguous. The CDR3 has 14 amino acids. V was shortened by 6 bases and J by 0 bases, with 8 bases between the two germline ends. CDR3 DNA sequence: TGTGCCAGCAGAGCATTAGCAACTAATGAAAAACTGTTTTTT. Translated: CASRALATNEKLFF.

This clonotype has just a few counts. The rearrangement joins TRBV4-3 to TRBJ1-2; D is uncertain. CDR1 and CDR2 from the germline V gene are LGHNA and YSLEER. The V gene lost 0 bases and the J gene lost 2 bases, with 7 bases spanning the gap. CDR3 length: 14 amino acids. The chain's CDR3 is CASSQDEWNYGYTF. DNA of the CDR3: TGCGCCAGCAGCCAAGATGAGTGGAACTATGGCTACACCTTC.

This clonotype was detected only a few times. The rearrangement links TRBV28 to TRBJ1-4, with D possibly matching TRBD1 (5 bases). V lost 4 bases to trimming and J lost 2 bases, with 14 bases between them. CDR3 size: 16 residues. CDR1 and CDR2 from the germline V gene are MDHEN and SYDVKM. The CDR3 DNA sequence: TGTGCCAGCAGTTCCCGGGGTGGGGACACTAATGAAAAACTGTTTTTT. It translates to CASSSRGGDTNEKLFF.

The chain has TRBV9 and TRBJ2-1; 8 positions agree with TRBD2. The CDR3 has 16 amino acids. Germline trimming cut 3 bases from V and 7 bases from J; bases unmatched to any gene: 12. CDR1 SGDLS and CDR2 YYNGEE come from the germline V gene. The CDR3: CASSALADGLRNEQFF. CDR3 DNA: TGTGCCAGCAGCGCACTAGCGGACGGTTTAAGAAATGAGCAGTTCTTC.

This clonotype was seen a few times. The chain recombines TRBV7-3 with TRBJ1-1; TRBD1 matches at 9 bases. From germline, CDR1 is SGHTA and CDR2 FQGTGA. With 2 bases clipped from V and 4 bases from J, the junction kept 8 bases outside the gene matches. This CDR3 is 16 amino acids long. This CDR3 reads CASSLFGGQGSTEAFF. In nucleotides, the CDR3 is TGTGCCAGCAGCTTATTTGGCGGACAGGGGTCCACTGAAGCTTTCTTT. The whole variable domain, filled in from reference TRBV7-3 and TRBJ1-1, reads GAGVSQTPSNKVTEKGKYVELRCDPISGHTALYWYRQSLGQGPEFLIYFQGTGAADDSGLPNDRFFAVRPEGSVSTLKIQRTERGDSAVYLCASSLFGGQGSTEAFFGQGTRLTVV.

The chain combines TRBV20-1 with TRBJ2-6, with no clear D. This CDR3 has 17 residues. Germline CDR1 is DFQATT and CDR2 is SNEGSKA (reference sequence). Between the trimmed V and J ends, which lost 0 bases and 0 bases, there was a span of 12 bases. The DNA for the CDR3 is TGCAGTGCTAGAGATCTACAGTCCGCCTCTGGGGCCAACGTCCTGACTTTC. It specifies CSARDLQSASGANVLTF.

This clonotype was counted a single time. CDR3 nucleotide sequence: TGTGCCAGCAGCCTTGAAACAGTATCCACCGGGGAGCTGTTTTTT. This codes for CASSLETVSTGELFF. The V call is TRBV14, the J call TRBJ2-2; D is uncertain. The germline CDR1 and CDR2 sequences are SGHDN and FVKESK. CDR3 length equals 15 residues. Trimming shortened V by 4 bases and J by 4 bases, and 13 bases separated the two germline ends.